The source of this T cell receptor (beta chain) is a study of T-cell memory formation after mild COVID-19. Broader study findings: Some clones that responded were present in memory (sampled pre-infection), which suggests cross-reactive memory joined.

As concerns this clonotype: Its antigen is currently unknown.

Libraries for TCRalpha and TCRbeta carried sample barcodes and unique molecular identifiers via 5'RACE. TCRdb passed the 5' RACE reads through MiXCR, listing each CDR3 protein once. The data contain about 470,000 distinct CDR3 sequences, around a sixth of them singletons. Germline trimming cut 9 bases from V and 6 bases from J; bases unmatched to any gene: 5. This CDR3 spans 13 amino acids. Germline lookup yields CDR1 KGHDR and CDR2 SFDVKD. This receptor was identified in an adult woman who had mild COVID-19 (a few samples of this study predate the infection). Cell type and time point are not known. Sequencing used PBMCs or a T cell subset sorted from them (not recorded which). V usage is TRBV24-1 and J usage is TRBJ2-7, with 12 positions matching TRBD1. The CDR3: CATGTGGAPEQYF. The CDR3 DNA is TGTGCCACCGGGACAGGGGGCGCGCCCGAGCAGTACTTC.